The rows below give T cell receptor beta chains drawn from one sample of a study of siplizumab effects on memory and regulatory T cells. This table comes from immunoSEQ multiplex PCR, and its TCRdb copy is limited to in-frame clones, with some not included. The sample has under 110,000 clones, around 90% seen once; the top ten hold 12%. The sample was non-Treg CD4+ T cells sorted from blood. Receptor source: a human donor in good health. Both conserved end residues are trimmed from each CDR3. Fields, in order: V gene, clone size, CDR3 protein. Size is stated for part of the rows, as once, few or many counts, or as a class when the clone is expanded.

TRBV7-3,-,ASSLTGQQYTDTQY
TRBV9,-,ASSVGSGSENIQY
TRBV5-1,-,ASSLVGGTGSYEQY
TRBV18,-,ASSPGQGHNQPQH
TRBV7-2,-,ASSGRGPYEQY
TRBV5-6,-,ASSLGQGPYEQY
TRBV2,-,ASIRGSGDTQY
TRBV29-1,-,SVVDAKGAGELF
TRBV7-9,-,ASSFQGTTKDTQY
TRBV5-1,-,ASSLVPTRLRKTEAF
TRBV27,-,ASSLSPLGGLGNQPQH
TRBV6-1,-,ASRALHEQF
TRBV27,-,ASSLRDFGSPQH
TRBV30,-,AWSAGTGFFGNTIY
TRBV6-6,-,ASRTSAPERNEQF
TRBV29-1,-,SVFQPINYGYT
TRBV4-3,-,ASSQEGRASEQF
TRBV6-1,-,ASSGRSSGRSADTQY
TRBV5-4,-,ASSFGTDREQF
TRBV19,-,ASRASGGVSTDTQY
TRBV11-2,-,ASSLMELGETQY
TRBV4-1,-,ASSWTLAGARDEQF
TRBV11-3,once,ASSLEAGLNEQF
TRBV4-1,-,ASSQESRERKLF
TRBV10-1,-,ASSRGRTDTEAF
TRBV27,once,ASRQSPFLTYEQY
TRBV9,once,ASSPRLDSYNEQF
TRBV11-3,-,ASSPLRGISYEQY
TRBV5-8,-,ASSIGLYGYT
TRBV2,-,ASKQGEVGIQY
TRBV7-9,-,ASSRSGRTSYEQY
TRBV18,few,ASSRTSGNYEQY
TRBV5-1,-,ASSLAVAGGQSSRNEQF
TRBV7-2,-,ASTLVSRVETQY
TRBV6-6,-,ASIVAGASRREQY
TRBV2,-,ASSRGQGVAGELF
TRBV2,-,ASTKTGTGLGETQY
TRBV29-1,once,SVVRDSRNTGELF
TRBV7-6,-,ASSAGGNEQY
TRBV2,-,ASSRYRGNTEAF
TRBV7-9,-,ASSPLQGGNYGYT
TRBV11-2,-,ASSLASTEAF
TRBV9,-,ASSVGPRQGSEKLF
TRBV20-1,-,SAQGYTEAF
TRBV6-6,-,ASSYEDSTSYEQY
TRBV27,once,ASSGGQGTEAF
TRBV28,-,ASSPNRVQPQH
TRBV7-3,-,ASSPGLAGRQETQY
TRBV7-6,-,ASSLESAGATDTQY
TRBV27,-,ASSLRRDWTDTQY
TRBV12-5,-,ASGGDRGVRNTEAF
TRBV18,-,ASSGTGTADNEQF